The TCR beta chain described here comes from a study of human versus mouse CDR3 diversity and MHC coevolution. The study's findings and limits: iCHAO1 estimated the human TCR beta repertoire at about 1.6 million clonotypes.

Comment on this clone: Its cognate antigen is unknown.

The data were produced by immunoSEQ multiplex PCR, yet TCRdb's version contains in-frame clones alone and is incomplete. This sample yields about 81,000 clones, of which about 93% are seen a single time; approximately 1.5% belongs to the top ten. V lost 5 bases to trimming and J lost 4 bases, with 20 bases between them. This CDR3 has 16 residues. From germline, CDR1 is SGHTA and CDR2 FQGNSA. J is TRBJ1-1 and V is TRBV7-2; no clear D gene. Input material: naive CD4+ T cells from blood. This sample's subset: CD45RO-negative CD62L-positive naive CD4 T cells. The receptor was isolated from a person between 25 and 70 years old in good health. CDR3 bases: TGTGCCAGCAGCCCAGGCAAGAGGGCCATTTTCACTGAAGCTTTCTTT. This gives the protein CASSPGKRAIFTEAFF.